A selection of T cell receptor beta chains follows, all from one sample in a study of blood T cells in healthy people across ages. TCRdb fed the 5' RACE reads into MiXCR, producing one record per CDR3 protein. Of 790,000 or so distinct CDR3 sequences listed, 56% are singletons. The sequencing sample was made of blood. The source is a man between 35 and 55 years old in good health. Each CDR3 is given with its conserved first and last residue. The D gene is left open where the match is weak. Part of the rows lack a size; the others show once, few, many or a class for expanded clones.

CDR3 DNA	CDR3 protein	clone size	J gene	CDR3 length	V gene	D gene
TGCGCCAGCAGCTTGGGTTCAGGGACCTACAATGAGCAGTTCTTC	CASSLGSGTYNEQFF	-	TRBJ2-1	15	TRBV5-1	-
TGTGCCAGCAGTCGGGGAAACGTATTGGGGTCGGAGACCCAGTACTTC	CASSRGNVLGSETQYF	-	TRBJ2-5	16	TRBV3-1	-
TGCAGTGCTAGGAGGGACAGCAGCAACACCATATATTTT	CSARRDSSNTIYF	once	TRBJ1-3	13	TRBV20-1	TRBD1
TGTGCCAGCAGCCCACGGCCAGGGGTGGGGAGCTCTGGGGCCAACGTCCTGAATTTC	CASSPRPGVGSSGANVLNF	-	TRBJ2-6	19	TRBV9	-
TGTGCCAGCAGCTTACTAGCGGGATATGGCGAGCAGTACTTC	CASSLLAGYGEQYF	few	TRBJ2-7	14	TRBV7-2	TRBD2
TGTGCCAGCAGCGAACGAAAGGGTACCCCCGAGGTCTACCAAGAGACCCAGTACTTC	CASSERKGTPEVYQETQYF	-	TRBJ2-5	19	TRBV11-2	-
TGTGCCAGCAGTGGTACCCTCCCGTATTTT	CASSGTLPYF	-	TRBJ2-3	10	TRBV12-3/TRBV12-4	-
TGTGCCAGCAGTTTAGGGCAGGCGGGACAGCCCCAGCATTTT	CASSLGQAGQPQHF	few	TRBJ1-5	14	TRBV28	-
TGCGCCAGCAGGCCTAGGACAGCCGGGGTCAATGAGCAGTTCTTC	CASRPRTAGVNEQFF	-	TRBJ2-1	15	TRBV5-1	-
TGTGCCAGCAGTTTTGGGTCGAACACTGAAGCTTTCTTT	CASSFGSNTEAFF	-	TRBJ1-1	13	TRBV27	-
TGTGCCAGCGGTGGCAGCGCCACTAATGAAAAACTGTTTTTT	CASGGSATNEKLFF	-	TRBJ1-4	14	TRBV12-3/TRBV12-4	-
TGCAGTGCTCCTTCGGCCGCGAGCTCCTACAATGAGCAGTTCTTC	CSAPSAASSYNEQFF	-	TRBJ2-1	15	TRBV20-1	-
TGTGCCAGCACCCGAGGACTAGCGAAGGAGATAAGCTACGAGCAGTACTTC	CASTRGLAKEISYEQYF	-	TRBJ2-7	17	TRBV21-1	-
TGTGCCAGCAGCGTAGCTCTCGGCCCCAACACCGGGGAGCTGTTTTTT	CASSVALGPNTGELFF	once	TRBJ2-2	16	TRBV9	-
TGCAGCCACCCTGAGGACGGAGAAGAGACCCAGTACTTC	CSHPEDGEETQYF	few	TRBJ2-5	13	TRBV29-1	-
TGTGCCAGCAGCTTAGTGGGCCGGGCGGTAGGTGGCTACACCTTC	CASSLVGRAVGGYTF	-	TRBJ1-2	15	TRBV7-2	-
TGTGCCAGCAGCCCTAGCGGGGGGCGACTCCAAGAGACCCAGTACTTC	CASSPSGGRLQETQYF	-	TRBJ2-5	16	TRBV12-3/TRBV12-4	TRBD2
TGTGCCAGCAGCTTACGGACTAGCGGGGAAGAGACCCAGTACTTC	CASSLRTSGEETQYF	few	TRBJ2-5	15	TRBV9	TRBD2
TGTGCCAGCAGCTTCTCCCGGGGGGCATTAGGCAATGAGCAGTTCTTC	CASSFSRGALGNEQFF	few	TRBJ2-1	16	TRBV7-9	-
TGCAGTGCTAGAGATCGACAGGGTGAAGCTTTCTTT	CSARDRQGEAFF	-	TRBJ1-1	12	TRBV20-1	TRBD1
TGTGCCACCAGCAGAGAAGGGACCCAGTACTTC	CATSREGTQYF	-	TRBJ2-5	11	TRBV15	-
TGCAGCGTTGGGGACAGCCTTAATGAAAAACTGTTTTTT	CSVGDSLNEKLFF	-	TRBJ1-4	13	TRBV29-1	TRBD1
TGTGCCAGCAGCTCTCGGCGGTCATTGGGGGCTGTGTACACTGAAGCTTTCTTT	CASSSRRSLGAVYTEAFF	-	TRBJ1-1	18	TRBV7-9	-
TGTGCCAGCAGCCAAGACAGTCGGAAGGGCTACACCTTC	CASSQDSRKGYTF	many	TRBJ1-2	13	TRBV14	-
TGTGCCAGCAGCGCGGGGAGTATGGGACAGGCCTCCTACGAGCAGTACTTC	CASSAGSMGQASYEQYF	-	TRBJ2-7	17	TRBV9	TRBD1
TGCGCCAGCAGCCAAACACAGGGTTACTATGGCTACACCTTC	CASSQTQGYYGYTF	-	TRBJ1-2	14	TRBV4-1	-
TGTGCCAGCACTCCTAGGGCACTTTCCTACGAGCAGTACTTC	CASTPRALSYEQYF	-	TRBJ2-7	14	TRBV6-5	-
TGTGCCAGCAGCGAAGGGTCAGGTCACGAGCAGTACTTC	CASSEGSGHEQYF	-	TRBJ2-7	13	TRBV9	-